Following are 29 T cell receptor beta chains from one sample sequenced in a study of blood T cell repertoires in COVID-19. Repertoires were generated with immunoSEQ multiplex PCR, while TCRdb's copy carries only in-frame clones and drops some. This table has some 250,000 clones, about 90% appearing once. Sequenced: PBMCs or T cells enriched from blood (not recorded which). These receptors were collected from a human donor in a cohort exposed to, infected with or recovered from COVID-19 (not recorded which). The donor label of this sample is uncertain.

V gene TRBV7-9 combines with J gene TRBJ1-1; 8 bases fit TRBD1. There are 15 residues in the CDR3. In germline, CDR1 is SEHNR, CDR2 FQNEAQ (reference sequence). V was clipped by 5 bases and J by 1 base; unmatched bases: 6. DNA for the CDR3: TGTGCCAGCAGCCTAACCGGGACAGGGAACACTGAAGCTTTCTTT. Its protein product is CASSLTGTGNTEAFF.

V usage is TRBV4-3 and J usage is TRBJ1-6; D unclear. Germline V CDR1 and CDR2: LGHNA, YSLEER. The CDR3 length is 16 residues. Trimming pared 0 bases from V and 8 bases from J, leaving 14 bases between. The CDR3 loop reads CASSQDAAGGDSPLHF. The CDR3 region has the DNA TGCGCCAGCAGCCAAGATGCTGCGGGTGGGGATTCACCCCTCCACTTT.

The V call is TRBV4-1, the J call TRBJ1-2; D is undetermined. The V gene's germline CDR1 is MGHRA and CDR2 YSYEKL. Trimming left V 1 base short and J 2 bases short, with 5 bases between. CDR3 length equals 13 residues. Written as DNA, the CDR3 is TGCGCCAGCAGCCAAGTGAGGAACTATGGCTACACCTTC. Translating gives CASSQVRNYGYTF.

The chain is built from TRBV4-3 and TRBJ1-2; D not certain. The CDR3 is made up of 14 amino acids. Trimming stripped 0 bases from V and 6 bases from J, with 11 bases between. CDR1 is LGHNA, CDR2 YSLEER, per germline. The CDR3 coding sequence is TGCGCCAGCAGCCAAGAGTCAACTATTGATGGCTACACCTTC. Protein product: CASSQESTIDGYTF.

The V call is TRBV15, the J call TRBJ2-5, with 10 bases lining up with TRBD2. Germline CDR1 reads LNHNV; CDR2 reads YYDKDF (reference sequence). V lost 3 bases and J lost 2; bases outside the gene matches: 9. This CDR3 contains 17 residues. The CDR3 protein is CATSSGLSGGVQETQYF. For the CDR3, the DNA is TGTGCCACCAGCAGCGGACTAAGCGGGGGGGTACAAGAGACCCAGTACTTC.

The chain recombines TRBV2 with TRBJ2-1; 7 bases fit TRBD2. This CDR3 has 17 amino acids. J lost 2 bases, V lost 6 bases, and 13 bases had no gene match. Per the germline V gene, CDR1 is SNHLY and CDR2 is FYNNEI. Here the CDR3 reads CASRKGVGGGPYNEQFF. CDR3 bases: TGTGCCAGCAGAAAGGGCGTCGGCGGGGGACCCTACAATGAGCAGTTCTTC.

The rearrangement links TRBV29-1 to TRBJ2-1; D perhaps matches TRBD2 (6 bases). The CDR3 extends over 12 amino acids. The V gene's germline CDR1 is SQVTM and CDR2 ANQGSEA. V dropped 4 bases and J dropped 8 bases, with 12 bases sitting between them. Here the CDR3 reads CSVVGGVDEQFF. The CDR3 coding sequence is TGCAGCGTTGTTGGCGGGGTCGATGAGCAGTTCTTC.

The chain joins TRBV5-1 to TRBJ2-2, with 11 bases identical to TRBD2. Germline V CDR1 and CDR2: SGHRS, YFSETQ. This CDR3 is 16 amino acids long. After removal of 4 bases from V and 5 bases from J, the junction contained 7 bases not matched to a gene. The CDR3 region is CASSTVTSGGTGELFF. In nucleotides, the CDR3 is TGCGCCAGCAGCACGGTAACTAGCGGGGGTACCGGGGAGCTGTTTTTT. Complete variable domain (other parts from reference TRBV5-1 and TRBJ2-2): KAGVTQTPRYLIKTRGQQVTLSCSPISGHRSVSWYQQTPGQGLQFLFEYFSETQRNKGNFPGRFSGRQFSNSRSEMNVSTLELGDSALYLCASSTVTSGGTGELFFGEGSRLTVL.

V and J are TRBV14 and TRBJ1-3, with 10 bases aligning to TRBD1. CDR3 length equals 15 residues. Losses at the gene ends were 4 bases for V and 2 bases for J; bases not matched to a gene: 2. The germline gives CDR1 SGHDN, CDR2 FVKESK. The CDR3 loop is CASSLDRGPGNTIYF. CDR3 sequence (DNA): TGTGCCAGCAGCCTAGACAGGGGGCCTGGAAACACCATATATTTT.

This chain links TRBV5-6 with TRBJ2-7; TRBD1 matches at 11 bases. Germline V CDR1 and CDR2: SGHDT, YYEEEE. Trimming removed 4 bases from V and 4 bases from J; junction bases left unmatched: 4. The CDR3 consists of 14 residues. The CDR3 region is CASSPGTGGYEQYF. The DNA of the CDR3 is TGTGCCAGCAGCCCTGGGACAGGGGGGTACGAGCAGTACTTC.

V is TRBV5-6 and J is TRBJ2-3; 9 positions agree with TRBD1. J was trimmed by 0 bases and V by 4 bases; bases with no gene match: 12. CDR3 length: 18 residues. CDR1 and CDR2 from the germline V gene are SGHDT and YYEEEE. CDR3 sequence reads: CASSARPGTGFSTDTQYF. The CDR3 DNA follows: TGTGCCAGCAGCGCGCGGCCGGGGACAGGGTTTAGCACAGATACGCAGTATTTT.

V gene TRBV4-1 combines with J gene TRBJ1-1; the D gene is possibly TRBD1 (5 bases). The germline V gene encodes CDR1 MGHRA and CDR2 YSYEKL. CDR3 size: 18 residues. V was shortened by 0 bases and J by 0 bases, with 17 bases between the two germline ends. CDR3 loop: CASSQEFFGGVLNTEAFF. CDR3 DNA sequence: TGCGCCAGCAGCCAAGAATTTTTCGGGGGTGTTTTGAACACTGAAGCTTTCTTT.

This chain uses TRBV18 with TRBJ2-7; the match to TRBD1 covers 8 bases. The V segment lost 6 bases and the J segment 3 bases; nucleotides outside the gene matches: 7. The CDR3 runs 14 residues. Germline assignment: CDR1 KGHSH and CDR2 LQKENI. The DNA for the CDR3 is TGTGCCAGCTCTCGCGGACAGGGCGACTACGAGCAGTACTTC. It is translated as CASSRGQGDYEQYF.

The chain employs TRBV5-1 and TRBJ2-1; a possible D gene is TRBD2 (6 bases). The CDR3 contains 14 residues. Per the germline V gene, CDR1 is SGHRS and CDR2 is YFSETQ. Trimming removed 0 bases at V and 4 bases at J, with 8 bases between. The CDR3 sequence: CASSLVAGYNEQFF. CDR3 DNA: TGCGCCAGCAGCTTGGTCGCGGGATACAATGAGCAGTTCTTC.

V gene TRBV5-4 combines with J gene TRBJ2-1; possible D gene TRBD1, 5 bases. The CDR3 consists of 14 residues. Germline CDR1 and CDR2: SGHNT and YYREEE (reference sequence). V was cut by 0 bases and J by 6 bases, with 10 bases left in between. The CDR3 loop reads CASSLGLTGNEQFF. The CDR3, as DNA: TGTGCCAGCAGCTTGGGGTTAACAGGCAATGAGCAGTTCTTC. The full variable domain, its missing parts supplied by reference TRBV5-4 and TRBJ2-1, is ETGVTQSPTHLIKTRGQQVTLRCSSQSGHNTVSWYQQALGQGPQFIFQYYREEENGRGNFPPRFSGLQFPNYSSELNVNALELDDSALYLCASSLGLTGNEQFFGPGTRLTVL.

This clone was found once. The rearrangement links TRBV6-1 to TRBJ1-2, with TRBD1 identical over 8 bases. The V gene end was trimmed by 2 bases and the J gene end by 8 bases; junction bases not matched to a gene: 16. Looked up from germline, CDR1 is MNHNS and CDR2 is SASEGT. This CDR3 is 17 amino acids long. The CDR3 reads CASSEPRGRLIARGYTF. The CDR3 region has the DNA TGTGCCAGCAGTGAACCCAGGGGGCGTTTGATAGCTCGCGGCTACACCTTC.

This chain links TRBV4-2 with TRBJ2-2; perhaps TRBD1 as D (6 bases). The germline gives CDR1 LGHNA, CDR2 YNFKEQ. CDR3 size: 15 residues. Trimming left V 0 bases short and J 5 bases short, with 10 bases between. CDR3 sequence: CASSQEEGGTGELFF. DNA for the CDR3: TGTGCCAGCAGCCAAGAAGAAGGGGGTACCGGGGAGCTGTTTTTT.

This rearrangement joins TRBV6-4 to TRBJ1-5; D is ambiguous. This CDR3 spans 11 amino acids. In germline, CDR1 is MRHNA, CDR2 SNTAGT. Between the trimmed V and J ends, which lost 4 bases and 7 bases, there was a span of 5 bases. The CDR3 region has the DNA TGTGCCAGCAGTGGCCGGCAGCCCCAGCATTTT. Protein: CASSGRQPQHF.

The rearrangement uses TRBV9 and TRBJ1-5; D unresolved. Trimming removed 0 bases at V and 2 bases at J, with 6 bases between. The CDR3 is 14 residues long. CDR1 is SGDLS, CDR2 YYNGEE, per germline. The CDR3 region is CASSVGGRNQPQHF. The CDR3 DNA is TGTGCCAGCAGCGTAGGAGGCCGCAATCAGCCCCAGCATTTT.

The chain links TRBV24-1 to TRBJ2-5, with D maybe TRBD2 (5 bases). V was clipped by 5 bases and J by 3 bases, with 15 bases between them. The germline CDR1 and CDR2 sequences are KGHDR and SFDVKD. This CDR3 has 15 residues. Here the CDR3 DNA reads TGTGCCACCAGTGGGACTGCCCCTTGGGAAGAGACCCAGTACTTC. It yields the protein CATSGTAPWEETQYF.

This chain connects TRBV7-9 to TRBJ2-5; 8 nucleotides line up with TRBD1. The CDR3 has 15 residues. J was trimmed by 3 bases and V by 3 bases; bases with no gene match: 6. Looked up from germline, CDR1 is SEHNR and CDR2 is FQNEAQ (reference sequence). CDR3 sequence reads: CASSFPGGPEETQYF. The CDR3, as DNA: TGTGCCAGCAGCTTCCCAGGGGGCCCGGAAGAGACCCAGTACTTC.

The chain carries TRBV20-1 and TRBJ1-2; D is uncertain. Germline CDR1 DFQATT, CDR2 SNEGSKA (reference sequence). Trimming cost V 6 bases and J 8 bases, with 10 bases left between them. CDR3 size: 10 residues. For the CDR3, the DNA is TGCAGTGCAGATGACGGGGGCTACACCTTC. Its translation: CSADDGGYTF.

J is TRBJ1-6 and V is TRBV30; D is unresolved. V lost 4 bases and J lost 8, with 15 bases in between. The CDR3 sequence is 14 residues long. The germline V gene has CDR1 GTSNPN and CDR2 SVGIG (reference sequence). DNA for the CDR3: TGTGCCTGGACAGACTCAATCAGCCATTCACCCCTCCACTTT. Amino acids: CAWTDSISHSPLHF.

CDR3 sequence (DNA): TGTGCCAGCAGCTTGGGGGTTAGCGGGATCACAGATACGCAGTATTTT. It encodes CASSLGVSGITDTQYF. The V and J genes are TRBV5-5 and TRBJ2-3; TRBD2 agrees at 8 bases. Unmatched junction bases numbered 5, after V lost 0 bases and J lost 2 bases. CDR1 and CDR2 from the germline V gene are SGHKS and YYEKEE (reference sequence). This CDR3 is 16 amino acids long.

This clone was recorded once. The CDR3 bases are TGTGCCAGCAGTTACTCTAGCGGGGGCATAGAGCAGTTCTTC. Protein product: CASSYSSGGIEQFF. The V call is TRBV6-2 or TRBV6-3, the J call TRBJ2-1; 9 nucleotides line up with TRBD2. The CDR3 has 14 residues. Germline-derived CDR1 and CDR2 are MNHEY and SVGEGT. The junction had 4 bases not matched to a gene; V was cut back by 0 bases and J by 10 bases.

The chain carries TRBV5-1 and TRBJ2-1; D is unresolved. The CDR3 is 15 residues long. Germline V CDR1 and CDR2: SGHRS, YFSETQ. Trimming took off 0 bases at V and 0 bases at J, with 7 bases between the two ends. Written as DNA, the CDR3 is TGCGCCAGCAGCTTGGCCCCTAGCTCCTACAATGAGCAGTTCTTC. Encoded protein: CASSLAPSSYNEQFF. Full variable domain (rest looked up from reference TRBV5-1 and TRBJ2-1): KAGVTQTPRYLIKTRGQQVTLSCSPISGHRSVSWYQQTPGQGLQFLFEYFSETQRNKGNFPGRFSGRQFSNSRSEMNVSTLELGDSALYLCASSLAPSSYNEQFFGPGTRLTVL.

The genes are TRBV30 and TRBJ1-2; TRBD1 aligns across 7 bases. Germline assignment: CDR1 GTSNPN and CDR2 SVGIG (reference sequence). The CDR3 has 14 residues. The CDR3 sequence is CAAPRSGGNYGYTF. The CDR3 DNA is TGTGCTGCTCCGAGGTCAGGGGGTAACTATGGCTACACCTTC.

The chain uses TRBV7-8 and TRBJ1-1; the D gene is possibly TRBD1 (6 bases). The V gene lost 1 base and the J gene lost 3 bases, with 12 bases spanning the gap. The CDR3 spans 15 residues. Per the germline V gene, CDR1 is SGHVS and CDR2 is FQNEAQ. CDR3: CASSLVEAGDTEAFF. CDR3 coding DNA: TGTGCCAGCAGCTTAGTCGAGGCAGGGGACACTGAAGCTTTCTTT.

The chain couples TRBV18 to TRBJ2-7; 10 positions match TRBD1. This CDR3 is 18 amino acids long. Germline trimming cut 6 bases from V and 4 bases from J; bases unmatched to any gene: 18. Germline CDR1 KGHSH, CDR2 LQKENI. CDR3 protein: CASSPPLTGTGVWYEQYF. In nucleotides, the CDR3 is TGTGCCAGCTCGCCCCCCTTAACCGGGACAGGGGTTTGGTACGAGCAGTACTTC. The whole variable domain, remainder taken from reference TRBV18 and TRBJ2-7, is NAGVMQNPRHLVRRRGQEARLRCSPMKGHSHVYWYRQLPEEGLKFMVYLQKENIIDESGMPKERFSAEFPKEGPSILRIQQVVRGDSAAYFCASSPPLTGTGVWYEQYFGPGTRLTVT.